Listed below are T cell receptor beta chains from one sample, sequenced in a study of T cell clones after liver transplantation. The method was immunoSEQ multiplex PCR; TCRdb's version includes in-frame clones alone and lacks a portion of them. The sample lists roughly 120,000 clones, over 75% seen once, with 0.75% to 0.85% in the top ten. The source material was CD4+ T cells from blood, sampled 12 months after liver transplant. The origin of the receptors is a human patient who received a liver transplant. The graft donor may be the source of some T cells. The CDR3 runs from the conserved cysteine through the conserved F or W. The order of the fields is J gene, clone size, D gene, V gene, CDR3 protein, CDR3 DNA. D genes are given only for firm matches. Clone size is shown for a subset of rows, as once, few, many or a class of expanded clone.

j_call: TRBJ2-1
clone_size: .
d_call: TRBD2
v_call: TRBV9
cdr3_aa: CASSERPGLASNEQFF
cdr3_nt: TGTGCCAGCAGCGAAAGACCGGGACTAGCTTCCAATGAGCAGTTCTTC

j_call: TRBJ2-7
clone_size: .
d_call: TRBD1
v_call: TRBV5-1
cdr3_aa: CASSGGQGANEQYF
cdr3_nt: TGCGCCAGCAGCGGGGGACAGGGGGCCAACGAGCAGTACTTC

j_call: TRBJ2-1
clone_size: .
d_call: TRBD2
v_call: TRBV11-2
cdr3_aa: CASSSPGLAGRINEQFF
cdr3_nt: TGTGCCAGCAGCTCCCCGGGACTAGCGGGAAGAATCAATGAGCAGTTCTTC

j_call: TRBJ1-2
clone_size: .
d_call: .
v_call: TRBV7-8
cdr3_aa: CASSLAGVDYTF
cdr3_nt: TGTGCCAGCAGCTTAGCAGGAGTCGACTACACCTTC

j_call: TRBJ2-7
clone_size: .
d_call: .
v_call: TRBV21-1
cdr3_aa: CASTKWGETKYEQYF
cdr3_nt: TGTGCCAGCACTAAGTGGGGGGAAACGAAGTACGAGCAGTACTTC

j_call: TRBJ2-7
clone_size: once
d_call: .
v_call: TRBV6-1
cdr3_aa: CASSEGPYEQYF
cdr3_nt: TGTGCCAGCAGTGAAGGTCCCTACGAGCAGTACTTC

j_call: TRBJ1-3
clone_size: .
d_call: TRBD1
v_call: TRBV27
cdr3_aa: CATKPGGGNTIYF
cdr3_nt: TGTGCCACCAAACCAGGGGGAGGAAACACCATATATTTT

j_call: TRBJ2-3
clone_size: .
d_call: .
v_call: TRBV6-1
cdr3_aa: CASCSSTDTQYF
cdr3_nt: TGTGCCAGCTGCTCTAGCACAGATACGCAGTATTTT

j_call: TRBJ1-1
clone_size: once
d_call: .
v_call: TRBV30
cdr3_aa: CAWKRGSTEAFF
cdr3_nt: TGTGCCTGGAAAAGGGGGAGCACTGAAGCTTTCTTT

j_call: TRBJ2-7
clone_size: .
d_call: TRBD2
v_call: TRBV5-6
cdr3_aa: CASSRRGLVSNPYF
cdr3_nt: TGTGCCAGCAGCCGAAGGGGACTAGTATCAAACCCGTACTTC

j_call: TRBJ2-1
clone_size: .
d_call: TRBD2
v_call: TRBV11-3
cdr3_aa: CASSPRLAGTQFF
cdr3_nt: TGTGCCAGCAGCCCCCGACTAGCGGGAACCCAGTTCTTC

j_call: TRBJ2-7
clone_size: .
d_call: TRBD2
v_call: TRBV18
cdr3_aa: CASSSSGSYEQYF
cdr3_nt: TGTGCCAGCTCATCTAGCGGGTCCTACGAGCAGTACTTC

j_call: TRBJ1-2
clone_size: many
d_call: TRBD1
v_call: TRBV10-3
cdr3_aa: CAISDPGKQGNYGYTF
cdr3_nt: TGTGCCATCAGTGACCCTGGGAAACAGGGGAACTATGGCTACACCTTC

j_call: TRBJ2-1
clone_size: .
d_call: TRBD2
v_call: TRBV30
cdr3_aa: CAWSFYRLAGEYNEQFF
cdr3_nt: TGTGCCTGGAGTTTCTACAGGCTAGCGGGAGAGTACAATGAGCAGTTCTTC

j_call: TRBJ2-5
clone_size: .
d_call: TRBD2
v_call: TRBV5-6
cdr3_aa: CASSSGGGRGETQYF
cdr3_nt: TGTGCCAGCAGCTCGGGCGGGGGGCGAGGAGAGACCCAGTACTTC

j_call: TRBJ2-2
clone_size: .
d_call: .
v_call: TRBV4-1
cdr3_aa: CASSQGEVRTGELFF
cdr3_nt: TGCGCCAGCAGCCAAGGAGAGGTACGGACCGGGGAGCTGTTTTTT

j_call: TRBJ1-5
clone_size: .
d_call: TRBD1
v_call: TRBV30
cdr3_aa: CAWSGDRNNQPQHF
cdr3_nt: TGTGCCTGGAGTGGGGACAGAAACAATCAGCCCCAGCATTTT

j_call: TRBJ1-4
clone_size: .
d_call: .
v_call: TRBV5-8
cdr3_aa: CASSLGEKLFF
cdr3_nt: TGTGCCAGCAGCTTGGGAGAAAAACTGTTTTTT

j_call: TRBJ2-5
clone_size: .
d_call: .
v_call: TRBV11-1
cdr3_aa: CASSSDRTGTETQYF
cdr3_nt: TGTGCCAGCAGCTCCGACCGAACAGGGACAGAGACCCAGTACTTC

j_call: TRBJ2-3
clone_size: .
d_call: .
v_call: TRBV6-5
cdr3_aa: CASSRSGPTDTQYF
cdr3_nt: TGTGCCAGCAGCCGGAGCGGCCCCACAGATACGCAGTATTTT

j_call: TRBJ1-2
clone_size: few
d_call: .
v_call: TRBV28
cdr3_aa: CASSGDGIYGYTF
cdr3_nt: TGTGCCAGCTCCGGGGACGGAATCTATGGCTACACCTTC

j_call: TRBJ2-1
clone_size: .
d_call: .
v_call: TRBV9
cdr3_aa: CASSLGRNPYNEQFF
cdr3_nt: TGTGCCAGCAGCTTAGGCCGAAATCCCTACAATGAGCAGTTCTTC

j_call: TRBJ1-5
clone_size: .
d_call: .
v_call: TRBV28
cdr3_aa: CASSLQGQINQPQHF
cdr3_nt: TGTGCCAGCAGTTTACAGGGGCAGATCAATCAGCCCCAGCATTTT

j_call: TRBJ2-2
clone_size: once
d_call: .
v_call: TRBV5-1
cdr3_aa: CASQNGRGPGELFF
cdr3_nt: TGCGCCAGTCAAAATGGGCGGGGGCCCGGGGAGCTGTTTTTT